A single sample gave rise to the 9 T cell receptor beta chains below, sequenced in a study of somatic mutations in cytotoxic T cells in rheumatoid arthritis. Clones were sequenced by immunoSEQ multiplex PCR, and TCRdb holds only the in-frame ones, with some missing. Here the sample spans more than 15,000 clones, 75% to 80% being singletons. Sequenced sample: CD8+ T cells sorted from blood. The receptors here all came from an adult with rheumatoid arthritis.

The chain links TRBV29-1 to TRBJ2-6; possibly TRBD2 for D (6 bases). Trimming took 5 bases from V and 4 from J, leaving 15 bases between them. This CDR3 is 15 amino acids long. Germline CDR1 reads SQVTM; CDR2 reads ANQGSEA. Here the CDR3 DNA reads TGCAGCGTTCGGGTGGAGGGAACCGGGGCCAACGTCCTGACTTTC. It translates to CSVRVEGTGANVLTF.

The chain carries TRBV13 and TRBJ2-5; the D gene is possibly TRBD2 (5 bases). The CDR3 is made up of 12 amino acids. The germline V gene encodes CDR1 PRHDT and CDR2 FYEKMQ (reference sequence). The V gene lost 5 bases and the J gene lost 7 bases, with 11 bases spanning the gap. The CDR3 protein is CASSLGAGTQYF. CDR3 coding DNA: TGTGCCAGCAGCCTGGGAGCCGGGACCCAGTACTTC.

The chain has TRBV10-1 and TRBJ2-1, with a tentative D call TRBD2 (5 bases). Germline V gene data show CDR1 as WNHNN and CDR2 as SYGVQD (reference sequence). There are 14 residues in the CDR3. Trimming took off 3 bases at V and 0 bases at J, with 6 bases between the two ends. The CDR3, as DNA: TGCGCCAGCAGTGACGCGGGCTCCTACAATGAGCAGTTCTTC. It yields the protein CASSDAGSYNEQFF.

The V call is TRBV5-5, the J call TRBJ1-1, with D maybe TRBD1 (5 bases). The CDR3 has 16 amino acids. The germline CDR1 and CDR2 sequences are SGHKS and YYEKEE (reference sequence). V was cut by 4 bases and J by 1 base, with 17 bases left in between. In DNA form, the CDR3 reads TGTGCCAGCAGCCAGGGCCCGGCCCTGGGGAACACTGAAGCTTTCTTT. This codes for CASSQGPALGNTEAFF.

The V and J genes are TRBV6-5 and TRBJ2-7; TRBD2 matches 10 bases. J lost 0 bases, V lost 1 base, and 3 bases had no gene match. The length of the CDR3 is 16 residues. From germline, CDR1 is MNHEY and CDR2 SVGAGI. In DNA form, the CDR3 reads TGTGCCAGCAGTTACTGGACTAGCGGAAGCTCCTACGAGCAGTACTTC. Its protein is CASSYWTSGSSYEQYF.

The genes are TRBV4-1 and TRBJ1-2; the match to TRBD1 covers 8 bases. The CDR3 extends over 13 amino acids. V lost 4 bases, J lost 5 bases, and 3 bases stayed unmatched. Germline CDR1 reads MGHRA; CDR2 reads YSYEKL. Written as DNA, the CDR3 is TGCGCCAGCAGCCTGGGACAGGCGTATGGCTACACCTTC. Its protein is CASSLGQAYGYTF.

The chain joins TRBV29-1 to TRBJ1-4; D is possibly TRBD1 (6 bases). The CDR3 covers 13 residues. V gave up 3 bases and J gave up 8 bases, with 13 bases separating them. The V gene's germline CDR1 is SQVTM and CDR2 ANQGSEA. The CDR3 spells CSVESRGGEKLFF. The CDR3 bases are TGCAGCGTTGAGTCGAGGGGGGGCGAAAAACTGTTTTTT.

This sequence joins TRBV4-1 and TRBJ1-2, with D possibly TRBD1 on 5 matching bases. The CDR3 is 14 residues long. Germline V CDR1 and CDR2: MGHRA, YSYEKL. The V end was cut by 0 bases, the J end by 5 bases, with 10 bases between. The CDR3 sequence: CASSQDVEGYGYTF. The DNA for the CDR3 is TGCGCCAGCAGCCAAGATGTAGAGGGGTATGGCTACACCTTC.

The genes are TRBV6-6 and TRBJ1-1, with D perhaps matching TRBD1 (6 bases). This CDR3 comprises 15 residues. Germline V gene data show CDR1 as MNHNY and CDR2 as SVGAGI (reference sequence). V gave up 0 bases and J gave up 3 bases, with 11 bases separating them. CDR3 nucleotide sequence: TGTGCCAGCAGTTACTCGATGGGGGGCCACACTGAAGCTTTCTTT. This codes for CASSYSMGGHTEAFF.